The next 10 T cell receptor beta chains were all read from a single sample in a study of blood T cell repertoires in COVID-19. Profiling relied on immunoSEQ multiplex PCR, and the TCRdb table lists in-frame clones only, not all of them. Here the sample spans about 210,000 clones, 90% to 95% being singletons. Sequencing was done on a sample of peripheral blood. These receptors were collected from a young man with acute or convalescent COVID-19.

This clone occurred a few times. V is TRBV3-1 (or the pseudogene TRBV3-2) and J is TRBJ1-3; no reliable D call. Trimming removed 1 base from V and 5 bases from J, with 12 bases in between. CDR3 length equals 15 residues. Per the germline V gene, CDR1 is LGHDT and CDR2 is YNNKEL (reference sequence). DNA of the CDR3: TGTGCCAGCAGCCAAGGGACGGGAAATCGAAACACCATATATTTT. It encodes CASSQGTGNRNTIYF.

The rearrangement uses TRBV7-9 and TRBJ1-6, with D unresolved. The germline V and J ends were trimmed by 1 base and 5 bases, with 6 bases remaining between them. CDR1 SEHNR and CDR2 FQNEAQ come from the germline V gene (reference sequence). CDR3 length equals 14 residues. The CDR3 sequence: CASSLDSHNSPLHF. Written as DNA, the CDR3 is TGTGCCAGCAGCTTAGACAGTCATAATTCACCCCTCCACTTT.

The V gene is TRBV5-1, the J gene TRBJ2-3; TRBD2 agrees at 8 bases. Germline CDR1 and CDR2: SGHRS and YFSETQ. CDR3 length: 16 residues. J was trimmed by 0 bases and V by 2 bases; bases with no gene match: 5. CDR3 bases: TGCGCCAGCAGCTTTGCTAGCGGGTATAGCACAGATACGCAGTATTTT. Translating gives CASSFASGYSTDTQYF.

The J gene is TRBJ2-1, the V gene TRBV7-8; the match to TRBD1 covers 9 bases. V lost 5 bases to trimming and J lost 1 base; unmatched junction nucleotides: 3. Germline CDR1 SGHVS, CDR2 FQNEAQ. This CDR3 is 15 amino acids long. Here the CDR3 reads CASSLGTGSYNEQFF. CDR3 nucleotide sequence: TGTGCCAGCAGCCTAGGGACAGGGTCCTACAATGAGCAGTTCTTC. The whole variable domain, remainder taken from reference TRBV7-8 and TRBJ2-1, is GAGVSQSPRYKVAKRGQDVALRCDPISGHVSLFWYQQALGQGPEFLTYFQNEAQLDKSGLPSDRFFAERPEGSVSTLKIQRTQQEDSAVYLCASSLGTGSYNEQFFGPGTRLTVL.

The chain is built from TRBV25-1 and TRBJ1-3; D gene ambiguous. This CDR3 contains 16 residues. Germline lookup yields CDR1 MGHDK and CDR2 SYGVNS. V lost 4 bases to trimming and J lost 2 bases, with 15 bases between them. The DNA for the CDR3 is TGTGCCAGCAGTGGTGTCTCGGTTGTTACTGGAAACACCATATATTTT. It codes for CASSGVSVVTGNTIYF.

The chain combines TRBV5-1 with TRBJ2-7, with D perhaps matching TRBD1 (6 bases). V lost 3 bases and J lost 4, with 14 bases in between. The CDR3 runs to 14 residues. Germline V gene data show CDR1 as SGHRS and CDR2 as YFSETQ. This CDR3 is CASSSLQGVYEQYF. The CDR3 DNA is TGCGCCAGCAGCTCACTACAGGGAGTGTACGAGCAGTACTTC.

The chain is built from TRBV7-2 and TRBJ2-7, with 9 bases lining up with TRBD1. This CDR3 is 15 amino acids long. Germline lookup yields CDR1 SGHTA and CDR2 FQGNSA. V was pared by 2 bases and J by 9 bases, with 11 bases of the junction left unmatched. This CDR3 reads CASSLMAGTGKRQYF. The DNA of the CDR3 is TGTGCCAGCAGCTTAATGGCCGGGACAGGGAAGCGGCAGTACTTC.

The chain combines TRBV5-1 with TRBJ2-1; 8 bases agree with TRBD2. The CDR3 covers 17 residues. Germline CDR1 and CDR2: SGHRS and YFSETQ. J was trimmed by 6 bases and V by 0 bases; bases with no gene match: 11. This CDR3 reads CASSLAPVGAGGNEQFF. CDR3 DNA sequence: TGCGCCAGCAGCTTGGCCCCTGTGGGGGCGGGGGGCAATGAGCAGTTCTTC.

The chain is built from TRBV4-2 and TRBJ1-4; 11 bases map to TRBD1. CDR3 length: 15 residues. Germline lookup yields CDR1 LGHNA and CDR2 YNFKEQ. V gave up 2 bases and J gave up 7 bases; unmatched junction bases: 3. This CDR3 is CASSQPGTGGEKLFF. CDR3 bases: TGTGCCAGCAGCCAACCCGGGACAGGGGGTGAAAAACTGTTTTTT.

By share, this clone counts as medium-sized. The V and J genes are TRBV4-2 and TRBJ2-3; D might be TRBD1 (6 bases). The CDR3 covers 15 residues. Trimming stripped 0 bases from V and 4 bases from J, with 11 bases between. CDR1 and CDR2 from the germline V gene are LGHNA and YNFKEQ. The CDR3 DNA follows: TGTGCCAGCAGCCAAGATAGGGGGTCTCCAGATACGCAGTATTTT. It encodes CASSQDRGSPDTQYF.